Below, 9 T cell receptor beta chains from the same sample are listed, as sequenced in a study of human T cells and chemical hapten exposure. The time point denotes: patch test 2, 6 weeks after DPC sensitization. As to treatment: therapeutic diphenylcyclopropenone sensitization with weekly scalp DPC. TCRdb re-analysed the RACE reads in MiXCR, keeping a single row per CDR3 protein. The data show 70,000 to 95,000 distinct CDR3 sequences, with approximately 6.6% seen just once and 1.3% held by the top ten. The specimen was whole blood, collected in connection with sensitization to the hapten diphenylcyclopropenone (DPC). Every receptor here comes from a woman in her 30s with alopecia areata. Some clones in this sample may be carry-over from other donors' samples.

Of note for this clonotype: A much larger clone lies a single base off, so this may be a read error. The genes are TRBV2 and TRBJ2-1; D could derive from TRBD1 or TRBD2 (5 bases each). CDR1 SNHLY and CDR2 FYNNEI come from the germline V gene. The CDR3 consists of 16 residues. The CDR3 DNA sequence: TGTGCCAGCAGTGAAGGTCCCCGGGGCCCGTACAATGGGCAGTTCTTC. Translation: CASSEGPRGPYNGQFF.

This clonotype was observed at least ten times. The rearrangement joins TRBV19 to TRBJ2-2; 7 bases fit TRBD1. This CDR3 spans 15 amino acids. V shed 6 bases and J 6 bases; nucleotides not matched to a gene: 10. CDR1 LNHDA and CDR2 SQIVND come from the germline V gene (reference sequence). The CDR3 loop reads CASRRQGRNAGELFF. As DNA, the CDR3 is TGTGCCAGTAGAAGACAGGGTAGAAACGCCGGGGAGCTGTTTTTT.

The rearrangement uses TRBV11-2 and TRBJ1-1; D remains unclear. V lost 5 bases and J lost 0, with 10 bases in between. The CDR3 consists of 14 residues. Per the germline V gene, CDR1 is SGHAT and CDR2 is FQNNGV. For the CDR3, the DNA is TGTGCCAGCAGCCGAACACATCTGAACACTGAAGCTTTCTTT. It codes for CASSRTHLNTEAFF.

J is TRBJ1-1 and V is TRBV20-1; TRBD1 aligns across 8 bases. In germline, CDR1 is DFQATT, CDR2 SNEGSKA (reference sequence). The CDR3 loop spans 12 amino acids. Trimming took 5 bases from V and 5 from J; bases not matched to a gene: 4. DNA of the CDR3: TGCAGTGCTGAACAGGGGGGGACTGAAGCTTTCTTT. Residues: CSAEQGGTEAFF.

The CDR3 sequence is CASSPSPGVEAFF. CDR3 in DNA: TGTGCCAGCAGTCCATCCCCGGGAGTTGAAGCTTTCTTT. The rearrangement links TRBV2 to TRBJ1-1; D is unclear. The V end was cut by 5 bases, the J end by 7 bases, with 14 bases between. CDR1 is SNHLY and CDR2 is FYNNEI in the germline V gene. CDR3 length: 13 amino acids.

This clonotype was seen at least ten times. This chain links TRBV5-1 with TRBJ2-1, with a tentative D call TRBD1 (5 bases). Germline lookup yields CDR1 SGHRS and CDR2 YFSETQ. V was trimmed by 3 bases and J by 8 bases, leaving 21 bases between them. The CDR3 spans 16 residues. The CDR3 reads CASSSGHAGGFDEQFF. The CDR3 DNA follows: TGCGCCAGCAGCTCAGGACACGCCGGCGGATTTGATGAGCAGTTCTTC. Complete variable domain (other parts from reference TRBV5-1 and TRBJ2-1): KAGVTQTPRYLIKTRGQQVTLSCSPISGHRSVSWYQQTPGQGLQFLFEYFSETQRNKGNFPGRFSGRQFSNSRSEMNVSTLELGDSALYLCASSSGHAGGFDEQFFGPGTRLTVL.

There are many counts of this clonotype. This chain links TRBV7-2 with TRBJ2-5; D is possibly TRBD2 (5 bases). Trimming pared 1 base from V and 5 bases from J, leaving 8 bases between. Germline V gene sequence: CDR1 SGHTA, CDR2 FQGNSA. The CDR3 is 13 amino acids. DNA of the CDR3: TGTGCCAGCAGCTTAGTCCCGGGGGAGACCCAGTACTTC. It is translated as CASSLVPGETQYF.

This clonotype was recorded at least ten times. This chain uses TRBV7-9 with TRBJ1-1; D is unresolved. The CDR3 has 10 residues. V shed 8 bases and J shed 6 bases, with 7 bases lying between them. Germline-derived CDR1 and CDR2 are SEHNR and FQNEAQ (reference sequence). Here the CDR3 reads CASGRAEAFF. The CDR3 region has the DNA TGTGCCAGCGGACGTGCTGAAGCTTTCTTT. The variable domain in full, completed from reference TRBV7-9 and TRBJ1-1, reads DTGVSQNPRHKITKRGQNVTFRCDPISEHNRLYWYRQTLGQGPEFLTYFQNEAQLEKSRLLSDRFSAERPKGSFSTLEIQRTEQGDSAMYLCASGRAEAFFGQGTRLTVV.

Only a few counts were recorded for this clonotype. The V call is TRBV12-3 or TRBV12-4, the J call TRBJ1-5, with D maybe TRBD1 (5 bases). The V and J ends lost 1 base and 9 bases respectively, with 10 bases between them. CDR3 size: 13 residues. This CDR3 reads CASSLGGWGPQHF. The DNA of the CDR3 is TGTGCCAGCAGTTTAGGGGGGTGGGGGCCCCAGCATTTT.